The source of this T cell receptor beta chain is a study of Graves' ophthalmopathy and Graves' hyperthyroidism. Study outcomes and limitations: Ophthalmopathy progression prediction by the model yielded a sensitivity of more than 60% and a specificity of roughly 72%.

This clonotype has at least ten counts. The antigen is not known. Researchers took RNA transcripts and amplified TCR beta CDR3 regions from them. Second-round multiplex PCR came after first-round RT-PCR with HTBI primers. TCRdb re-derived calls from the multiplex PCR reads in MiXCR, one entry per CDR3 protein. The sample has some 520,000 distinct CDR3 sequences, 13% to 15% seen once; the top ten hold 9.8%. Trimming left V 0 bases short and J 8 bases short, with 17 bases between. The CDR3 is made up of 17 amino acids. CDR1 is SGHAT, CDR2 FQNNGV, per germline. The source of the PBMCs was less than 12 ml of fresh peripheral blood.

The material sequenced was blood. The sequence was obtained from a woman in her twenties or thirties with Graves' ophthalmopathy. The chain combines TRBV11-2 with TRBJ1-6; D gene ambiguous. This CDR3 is CASSLDVRGIEDSPLHF. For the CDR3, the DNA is TGTGCCAGCAGCTTAGATGTGCGGGGAATTGAGGATTCACCCCTCCACTTT.